This T cell receptor (beta chain) was sequenced in a study of blood T cell repertoires in COVID-19. Germline V gives CDR1 LNHDA, CDR2 SQIVND (reference sequence). The CDR3 consists of 14 residues. The ends were cut back, 3 bases at V and 8 bases at J, with 11 bases in the middle. Some clones are missing from TCRdb's copy, which holds only in-frame ones; the method was immunoSEQ multiplex PCR. The repertoire has fewer than 350,000 clones, approximately 91% of them found once; the top ten carry over 2%. The sample consisted of PBMCs or T cells enriched from blood (not recorded which). The rearrangement links TRBV19 to TRBJ1-6; TRBD1 is a possible D gene (5 bases). This sequence originates from a woman between 35 and 50 years old with acute COVID-19. The CDR3 sequence: CASSISGWDSPLHF. Written as DNA, the CDR3 is TGTGCCAGTAGTATCTCAGGGTGGGATTCACCCCTCCACTTT.